This TCR beta chain was captured in a study of blood T cell repertoires in COVID-19. The method was immunoSEQ multiplex PCR; TCRdb's version includes in-frame clones alone and lacks a portion of them. Among about 200,000 clones listed, roughly 88% were seen once. Ages ranged from roughly 18 to 100 years, with residence in about 24 US areas. This clonotype was sampled from a man aged 35-49 years with acute COVID-19. Sequenced: PBMCs or T cells enriched from blood (not recorded which).

The CDR3 DNA is TGTGCCAGTACAGCTAATGAAAAACTGTTTTTT. This encodes CASTANEKLFF. The V gene is TRBV19, the J gene TRBJ1-4; D is undetermined. There are 11 residues in the CDR3. V was cut by 7 bases and J by 3 bases, with 3 bases left in between. CDR1 and CDR2 from the germline V gene are LNHDA and SQIVND (reference sequence).